This is a list of T cell receptor beta chains from one sample in a study of CD8 T cells in Susac syndrome. TCRdb redid the calling of the immunoSEQ multiplex PCR reads with MiXCR, one entry per CDR3 protein. The profile shows some 150,000 distinct CDR3 sequences, roughly 94% of them singletons. The sequenced material came from CD8+ T cells from PBMCs. All receptors derive from a human donor with multiple sclerosis. CDR3s include the opening cysteine and the closing phenylalanine or tryptophan. The D gene is left open where the match is weak.

cdr3_length	d_call	v_call	j_call	cdr3_nt	cdr3_aa
16	TRBD2	TRBV7-3	TRBJ2-2	TGTGCCAGCAGCGCGCGAACTAGCGGGGGTACCGGGGAGCTGTTTTTT	CASSARTSGGTGELFF
12	TRBD1	TRBV10-3	TRBJ2-7	TGTGCCATCGGGGACAGCGCCTACGAGCAGTACTTC	CAIGDSAYEQYF
13	.	TRBV20-1	TRBJ2-7	TGCAGTGCTAGAGTCCCACCGACCTACGAGCAGTACTTC	CSARVPPTYEQYF
14	.	TRBV27	TRBJ1-5	TGTGCCAGCAGCCCCGGGGGTCACAATCAGCCCCAGCATTTT	CASSPGGHNQPQHF
16	.	TRBV7-9	TRBJ2-7	TGTGCCAGCAGTCCGGACAGAGGAGGATCGCCCTACGAGCAGTACTTC	CASSPDRGGSPYEQYF
13	.	TRBV27	TRBJ1-1	TGTGCCAGCAGTACGGACAGAGGCACTGAAGCTTTCTTT	CASSTDRGTEAFF
14	.	TRBV13	TRBJ1-4	TGTGCCAGCAGCGTAGGACGGCAGAATGAAAAACTGTTTTTT	CASSVGRQNEKLFF
15	.	TRBV11-2	TRBJ1-5	TGTGCCAGCAGCCCTGATATTGTCGGCAATCAGCCCCAGCATTTT	CASSPDIVGNQPQHF
14	TRBD1	TRBV29-1	TRBJ2-7	TGCAGCGTTGCCTCGGGACAGATGTCCTACGAGCAGTACTTC	CSVASGQMSYEQYF
15	.	TRBV11-2	TRBJ2-6	TGTGCCAGCAGCTTAGGGGCGGCTGGGGCCAACGTCCTGACTTTC	CASSLGAAGANVLTF
17	TRBD2	TRBV20-1	TRBJ2-1	TGCAGTGTTGGCAGGGGGTCTACTAGCGGGGCGATCAATGAGCAGTTCTTC	CSVGRGSTSGAINEQFF
10	.	TRBV9	TRBJ1-2	TGTGCCAGCAGCGGAGTAGGCTACACCTTC	CASSGVGYTF